This T cell receptor beta chain was captured by sequencing in a study of cytomegalovirus exposure and HLA in healthy donors. General study findings and limits: Most of the TCR beta V segments (in an earlier analysis) were productive either about 90% or about 30% of the time. Per a later analysis, HLA-associated TCR beta chains showed more clonal expansion than other, equally common TCR beta chains. Rarity characterized most TCR sequences, yet some public TCRs appeared in many donors.

Everyone who donated was a healthy bone marrow donor. Use of 60 Vbeta and 13 Jbeta primers characterized the PCR. The table came from immunoSEQ multiplex PCR; TCRdb's copy has only in-frame clones and leaves some out. The data contain 110,000 or so clones, about four fifths of them singletons. Of note for this clone: Antigen specificity is unknown.

Looked up from germline, CDR1 is MNHNS and CDR2 is SASEGT. V lost 8 bases and J lost 0, with 14 bases in between. The CDR3 totals 15 residues. The chain recombines TRBV6-1 with TRBJ1-3; possibly TRBD1 for D (5 bases). The sequence was collected from a man aged 35 to 55 in good health and CMV-seronegative. Source material: PBMCs. The CDR3 DNA sequence: TGTGCCAGCCTCCTGGGGGGGATCTCTGGAAACACCATATATTTT. Its protein product is CASLLGGISGNTIYF.